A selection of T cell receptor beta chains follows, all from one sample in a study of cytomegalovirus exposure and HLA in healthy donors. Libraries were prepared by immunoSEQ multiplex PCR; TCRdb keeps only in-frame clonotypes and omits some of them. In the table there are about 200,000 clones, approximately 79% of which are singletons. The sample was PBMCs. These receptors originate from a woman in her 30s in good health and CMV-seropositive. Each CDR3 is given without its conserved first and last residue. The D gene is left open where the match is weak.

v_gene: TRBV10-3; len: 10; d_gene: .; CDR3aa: AIAQPNYGYT
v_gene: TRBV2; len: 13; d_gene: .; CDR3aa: ASSFGLASNYGYT
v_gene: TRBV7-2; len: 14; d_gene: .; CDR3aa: ASSLAHSGAFYEQY
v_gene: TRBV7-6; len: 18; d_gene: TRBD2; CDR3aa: ASSLVSTKALAGWQETQY
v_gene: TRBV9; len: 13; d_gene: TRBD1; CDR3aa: ASSLGGQGDTEAF
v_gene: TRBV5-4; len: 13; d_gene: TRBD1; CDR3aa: ASSPGQGTADTQY
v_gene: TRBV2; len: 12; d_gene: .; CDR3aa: ASSDLQGTDTQY
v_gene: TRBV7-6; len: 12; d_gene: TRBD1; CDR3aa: ASSLEGQEGPQH
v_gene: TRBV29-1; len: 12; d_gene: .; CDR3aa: SVEWAGGRETQY
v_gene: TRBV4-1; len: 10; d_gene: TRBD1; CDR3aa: ASGTGESTQY
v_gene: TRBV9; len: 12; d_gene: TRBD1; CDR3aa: ASSVEAGGTEAF
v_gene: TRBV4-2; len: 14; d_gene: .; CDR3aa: ASSQDSSGYAGELF
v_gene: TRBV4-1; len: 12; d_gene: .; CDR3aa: ASSKGLLNTEAF
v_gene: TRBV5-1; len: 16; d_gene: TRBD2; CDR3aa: ASSAPLAGDPITGELF
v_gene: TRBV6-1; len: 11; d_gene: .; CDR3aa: ASSEAGRGTQY
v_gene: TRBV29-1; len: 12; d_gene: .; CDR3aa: SVAVLNSGNTIY
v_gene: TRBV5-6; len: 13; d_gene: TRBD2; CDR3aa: ASSQLAGALYEQY
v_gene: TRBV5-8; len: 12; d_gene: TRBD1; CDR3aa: ASSLRTGDSPLH
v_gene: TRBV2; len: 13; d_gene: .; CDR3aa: ASSLMEGEGYGYT
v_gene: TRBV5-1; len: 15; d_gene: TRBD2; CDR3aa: ASSSRAQGLAVYEQY
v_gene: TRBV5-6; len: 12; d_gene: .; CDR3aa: ASSSRGGGETQY
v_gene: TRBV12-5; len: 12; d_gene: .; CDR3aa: ASGFSTGHQPQH
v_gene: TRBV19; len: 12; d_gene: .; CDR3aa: ATAGQGRNNEQF
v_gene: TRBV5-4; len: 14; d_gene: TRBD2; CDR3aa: ASSNLAGISYNEQF
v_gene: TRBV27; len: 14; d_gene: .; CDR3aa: ASSLGHTSLNQPQH
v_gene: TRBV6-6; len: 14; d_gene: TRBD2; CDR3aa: ASSYPSGTSYNEQF
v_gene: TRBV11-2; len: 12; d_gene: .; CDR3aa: ASSLRSIISPLH
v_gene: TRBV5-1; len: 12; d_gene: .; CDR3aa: ASSSQGNYNEQF
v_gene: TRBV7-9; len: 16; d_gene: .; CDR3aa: ASSLVLLRGRRENEQF
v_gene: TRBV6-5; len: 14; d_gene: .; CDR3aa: ASSYSKLDNYNEQF
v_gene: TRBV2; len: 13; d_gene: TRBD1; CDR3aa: ASSRTGTGYYGYT
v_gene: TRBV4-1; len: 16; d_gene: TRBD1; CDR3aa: ASSQTTGYGSGANVLT
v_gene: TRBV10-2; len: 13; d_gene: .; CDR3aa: ASSESGGPTGELF
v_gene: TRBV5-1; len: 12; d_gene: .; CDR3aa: ASSRGRAAYEQY
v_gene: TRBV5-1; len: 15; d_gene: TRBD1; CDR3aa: ASSSPGGEPPYNEQF
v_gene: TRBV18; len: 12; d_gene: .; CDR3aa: ASSPRGLDTEAF
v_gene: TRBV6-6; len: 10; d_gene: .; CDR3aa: ASSYDSGTQY